This T cell receptor (beta chain) was captured by sequencing in a study of T cell changes during pregnancy in multiple sclerosis (dated by TCRdb to about 2019). Study-wide context: Changes in the T cell repertoire over the course of pregnancy were examined in this study in women with multiple sclerosis.

Library preparation employed the immunoSEQ multiplex PCR assay. This immuneACCESS table, as held by TCRdb, lists in-frame sequences with V and J called but not all clones. Of the missing ones, under half trace to an unresolved V gene in checked studies; the others have no known cause. In this sample the table shows 72,000 or so clones, about 92% of which occur a single time. The ten biggest clones cover roughly 2.5% of the sample. Turning to this clone: Its antigen is currently not known. It has no much larger one-base neighbor in the sample; base qualities were not kept.

From the cysteine up to the phenylalanine, the CDR3 has a length of 17 residues. Of all the DNA, just the CDR3 is kept, 51 bases in frame from base 1. The germline V and J ends show losses of 4 bases and 3 bases respectively, and no gene match explains 10 bases of the junction. The germline V gene provides CDR1 ENHRY and CDR2 SYGVKD. This sequence uses TRBV10-3 and TRBJ1-2, with 11 bases matching TRBD1. This sequence originates from a female donor with multiple sclerosis, enrolled in a pregnancy study. This specimen consisted of peripheral blood, obtained in the second trimester of pregnancy. The CDR3 loop reads CAISGGGRDRGDYGYTF. The bases read TGTGCCATCAGTGGAGGGGGAAGGGACAGGGGGGACTATGGCTACACCTTC.